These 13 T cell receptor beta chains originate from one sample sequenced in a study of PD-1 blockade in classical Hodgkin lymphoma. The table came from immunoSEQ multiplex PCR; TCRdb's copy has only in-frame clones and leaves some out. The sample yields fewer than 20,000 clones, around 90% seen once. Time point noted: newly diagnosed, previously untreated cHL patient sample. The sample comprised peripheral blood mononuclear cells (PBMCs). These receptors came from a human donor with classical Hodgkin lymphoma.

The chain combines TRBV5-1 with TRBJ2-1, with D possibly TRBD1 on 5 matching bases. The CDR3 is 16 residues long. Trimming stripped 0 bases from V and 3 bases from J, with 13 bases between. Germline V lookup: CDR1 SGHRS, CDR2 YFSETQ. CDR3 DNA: TGCGCCAGCAGCTTGGACAGGACCCATTACTACAATGAGCAGTTCTTC. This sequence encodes CASSLDRTHYYNEQFF. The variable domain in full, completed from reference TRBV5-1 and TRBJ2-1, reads KAGVTQTPRYLIKTRGQQVTLSCSPISGHRSVSWYQQTPGQGLQFLFEYFSETQRNKGNFPGRFSGRQFSNSRSEMNVSTLELGDSALYLCASSLDRTHYYNEQFFGPGTRLTVL.

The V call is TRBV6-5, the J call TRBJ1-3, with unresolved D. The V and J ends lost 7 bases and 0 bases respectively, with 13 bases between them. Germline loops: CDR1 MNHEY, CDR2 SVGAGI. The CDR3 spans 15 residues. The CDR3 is CASTLNPNSGNTIYF. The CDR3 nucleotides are TGTGCCAGCACCCTTAACCCGAACTCTGGAAACACCATATATTTT.

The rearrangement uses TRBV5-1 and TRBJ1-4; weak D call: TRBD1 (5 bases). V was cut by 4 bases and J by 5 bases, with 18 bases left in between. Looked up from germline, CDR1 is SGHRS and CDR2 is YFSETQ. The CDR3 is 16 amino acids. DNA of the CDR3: TGCGCCAGCAGCCGATTCGGGACGGGAGGGAATGAAAAACTGTTTTTT. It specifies CASSRFGTGGNEKLFF.

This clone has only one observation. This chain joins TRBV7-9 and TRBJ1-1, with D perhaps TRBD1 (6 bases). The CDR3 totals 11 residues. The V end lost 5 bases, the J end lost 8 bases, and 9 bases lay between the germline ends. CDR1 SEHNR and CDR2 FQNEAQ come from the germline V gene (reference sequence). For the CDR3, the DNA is TGTGCCAGCAGCCAAGGGACAGAAGCTTTCTTT. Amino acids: CASSQGTEAFF.

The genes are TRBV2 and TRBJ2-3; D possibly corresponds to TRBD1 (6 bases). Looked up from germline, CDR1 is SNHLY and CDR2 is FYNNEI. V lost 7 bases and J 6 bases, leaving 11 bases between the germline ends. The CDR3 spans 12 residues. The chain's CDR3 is CASILRGDTQYF. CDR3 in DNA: TGTGCCAGCATATTAAGGGGGGATACGCAGTATTTT.

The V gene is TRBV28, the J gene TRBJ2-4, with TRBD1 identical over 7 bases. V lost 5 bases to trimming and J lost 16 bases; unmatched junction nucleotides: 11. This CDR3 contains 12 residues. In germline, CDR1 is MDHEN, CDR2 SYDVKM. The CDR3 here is CASSIRDRALYF. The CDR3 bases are TGTGCCAGCAGTATCAGAGACAGGGCTCTTTACTTC.

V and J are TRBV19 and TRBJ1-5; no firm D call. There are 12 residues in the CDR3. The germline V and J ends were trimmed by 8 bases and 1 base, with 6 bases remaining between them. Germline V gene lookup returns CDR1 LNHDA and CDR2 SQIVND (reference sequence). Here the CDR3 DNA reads TGTGCCAGTCAACGGAGCAATCAGCCCCAGCATTTT. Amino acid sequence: CASQRSNQPQHF. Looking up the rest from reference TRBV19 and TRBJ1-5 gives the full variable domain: DGGITQSPKYLFRKEGQNVTLSCEQNLNHDAMYWYRQDPGQGLRLIYYSQIVNDFQKGDIAEGYSVSREKKESFPLTVTSAQKNPTAFYLCASQRSNQPQHFGDGTRLSIL.

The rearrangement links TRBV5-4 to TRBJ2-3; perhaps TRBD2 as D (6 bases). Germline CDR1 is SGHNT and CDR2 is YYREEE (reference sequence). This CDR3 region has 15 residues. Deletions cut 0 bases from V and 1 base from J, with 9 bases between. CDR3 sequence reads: CASSLAASGTDTQYF. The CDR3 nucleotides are TGTGCCAGCAGCTTGGCGGCTAGCGGCACAGATACGCAGTATTTT.

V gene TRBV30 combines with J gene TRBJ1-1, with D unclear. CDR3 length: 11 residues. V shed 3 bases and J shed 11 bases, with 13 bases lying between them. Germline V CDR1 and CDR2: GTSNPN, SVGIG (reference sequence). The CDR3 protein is CAWRSGRNAFF. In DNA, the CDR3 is TGTGCCTGGAGGTCTGGCCGAAACGCTTTCTTT. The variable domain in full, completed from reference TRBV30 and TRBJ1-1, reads SQTIHQWPATLVQPVGSPLSLECTVEGTSNPNLYWYRQAAGRGLQLLFYSVGIGQISSEVPQNLSASRPQDRQFILSSKKLLLSDSGFYLCAWRSGRNAFFGQGTRLTVV.

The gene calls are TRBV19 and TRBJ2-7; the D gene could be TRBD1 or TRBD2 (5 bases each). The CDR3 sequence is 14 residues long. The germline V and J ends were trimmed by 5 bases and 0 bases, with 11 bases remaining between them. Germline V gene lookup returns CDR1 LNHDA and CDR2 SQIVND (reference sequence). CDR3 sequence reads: CASSEGTVSYEQYF. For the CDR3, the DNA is TGTGCCAGTAGTGAGGGGACGGTCTCCTACGAGCAGTACTTC.

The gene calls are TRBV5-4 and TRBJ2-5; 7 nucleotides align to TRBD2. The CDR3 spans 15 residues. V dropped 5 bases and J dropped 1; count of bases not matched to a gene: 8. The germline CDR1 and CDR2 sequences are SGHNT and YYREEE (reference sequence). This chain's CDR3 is CASRDPAGAQETQYF. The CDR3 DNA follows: TGTGCCAGCAGGGACCCGGCGGGAGCCCAAGAGACCCAGTACTTC.

The DNA for the CDR3 is TGTGCCAGCAGTGAAGCACTGGACGGAGGGCCTGAAGCTTTCTTT. Its protein product is CASSEALDGGPEAFF. This sequence joins TRBV6-1 and TRBJ1-1; D unresolved. Trimming pared 0 bases from V and 6 bases from J, leaving 14 bases between. CDR1 is MNHNS and CDR2 is SASEGT in the germline V gene. This CDR3 comprises 15 residues.

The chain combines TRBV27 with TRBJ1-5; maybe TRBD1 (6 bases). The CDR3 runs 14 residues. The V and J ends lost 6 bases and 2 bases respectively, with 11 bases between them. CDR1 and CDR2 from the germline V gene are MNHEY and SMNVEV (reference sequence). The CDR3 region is CASSPYRGNQPQHF. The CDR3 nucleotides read TGTGCCAGCAGCCCTTACAGGGGCAATCAGCCCCAGCATTTT.